This is a list of T cell receptor beta chains from one sample in a study of T cell responses to AZD1222 COVID-19 vaccine. Assay: immunoSEQ multiplex PCR; the TCRdb copy retains only in-frame clones and omits some. The sample has about 140,000 clones, 90% to 95% seen once. Sequencing used peripheral blood, obtained after recovery from COVID-19. These receptors were taken from an adult who had recovered from COVID-19. Both conserved end residues are part of each CDR3. Each record gives: J gene, V gene, D gene, clone size, CDR3 length, CDR3 protein, CDR3 DNA. A D gene is named only where the DNA matches it firmly. Clone size is not always given. Where it is, it says once, few, many or a class for expanded clones.

TRBJ2-2	TRBV7-2	.	.	15	CASSPEGTVTGELFF	TGTGCCAGCAGCCCAGAGGGGACCGTTACCGGGGAGCTGTTTTTT
TRBJ1-4	TRBV28	TRBD1	.	15	CASSEIRDSGEKLFF	TGTGCCAGCAGTGAGATCCGGGACAGCGGTGAAAAACTGTTTTTT
TRBJ1-1	TRBV2	.	.	14	CASSEGGRDTEAFF	TGTGCCAGCAGTGAAGGGGGGCGCGACACTGAAGCTTTCTTT
TRBJ2-6	TRBV6-1	.	.	19	CASSVPPGRSLSGANVLTF	TGTGCCAGCAGTGTCCCACCGGGACGGAGCCTCTCTGGGGCCAACGTCCTGACTTTC
TRBJ2-1	TRBV6-5	TRBD1	.	14	CASSQGAKYNEQFF	TGTGCCAGCAGTCAGGGGGCGAAATACAATGAGCAGTTCTTC
TRBJ1-1	TRBV18	.	.	14	CASSPVRWNTEAFF	TGTGCCAGCTCACCAGTCAGGTGGAACACTGAAGCTTTCTTT
TRBJ2-2	TRBV3-1/TRBV3-2	.	.	17	CASSPAIGELGTGELFF	TGTGCCAGCAGCCCCGCGATAGGGGAATTGGGCACCGGGGAGCTGTTTTTT
TRBJ1-3	TRBV5-6	.	.	16	CASSSHIGTHGNTIYF	TGTGCCAGCAGCTCTCACATCGGGACGCACGGAAACACCATATATTTT
TRBJ1-1	TRBV28	TRBD1	.	15	CASLLGDSGNTEAFF	TGTGCCAGCCTTCTAGGGGACAGTGGGAACACTGAAGCTTTCTTT
TRBJ2-7	TRBV11-2	TRBD1	.	14	CASSPQGTHYEQYF	TGTGCCAGCAGCCCACAGGGGACGCACTACGAGCAGTACTTC
TRBJ2-1	TRBV12-5	.	few	12	CASGHSGGEQFF	TGTGCTAGTGGTCATTCCGGAGGTGAGCAGTTCTTC
TRBJ2-3	TRBV6-4	.	.	15	CASSERGSATDTQYF	TGTGCCAGCAGTGAAAGGGGTAGCGCCACAGATACGCAGTATTTT
TRBJ2-1	TRBV24-1	TRBD1	once	16	CATSARDRAHYNEQFF	TGTGCCACCAGTGCGAGGGACAGGGCCCATTACAATGAGCAGTTCTTC
TRBJ2-1	TRBV6-5	TRBD2	.	15	CASNSGTSGYNEQFF	TGTGCCAGCAACTCCGGGACTAGCGGATACAATGAGCAGTTCTTC
TRBJ2-7	TRBV2	.	.	13	CASKGAGSYEQYF	TGTGCCAGCAAAGGGGCAGGGAGCTACGAGCAGTACTTC
TRBJ2-2	TRBV11-2	.	.	13	CASSRGNTGELFF	TGTGCCAGCAGCCGGGGAAACACCGGGGAGCTGTTTTTT
TRBJ1-2	TRBV11-2	TRBD1	.	13	CASSLDRSHGYTF	TGTGCCAGCAGCCTGGACAGGAGCCATGGCTACACCTTC
TRBJ2-2	TRBV7-3	.	.	12	CASSLSTGELFF	TGTGCCAGCAGCTTAAGTACCGGGGAGCTGTTTTTT
TRBJ2-3	TRBV4-1	.	.	13	CASSQALMDTQYF	TGCGCCAGCAGCCAGGCGCTTATGGATACGCAGTATTTT
TRBJ1-5	TRBV19	.	.	13	CASSIERDQPQHF	TGTGCCAGTAGTATAGAAAGGGATCAGCCCCAGCATTTT
TRBJ1-6	TRBV9	.	once	14	CASSVEGGGSPLHF	TGTGCCAGCAGCGTAGAGGGGGGAGGATCACCCCTCCACTTT
TRBJ1-6	TRBV18	.	.	18	CASSPRPSVNSYNSPLHF	TGTGCCAGCTCACCTAGGCCCTCAGTTAACTCCTATAATTCACCCCTCCACTTT
TRBJ2-7	TRBV11-2	TRBD1	.	18	CASSLASRGGTVSYEQYF	TGTGCCAGCAGCTTAGCATCACGGGGTGGGACAGTCTCCTACGAGCAGTACTTC
TRBJ2-5	TRBV7-3	TRBD2	.	14	CASSLTSDQETQYF	TGTGCCAGCAGCCTGACTAGCGACCAAGAGACCCAGTACTTC
TRBJ2-4	TRBV28	.	.	16	CASSPSTAGAKNIQYF	TGTGCCAGCAGTCCTTCTACCGCCGGGGCCAAAAACATTCAGTACTTC
TRBJ2-5	TRBV2	TRBD2	.	13	CASNGRYQETQYF	TGTGCCAGCAACGGGAGGTACCAAGAGACCCAGTACTTC
TRBJ2-5	TRBV10-3	TRBD1	.	14	CAIRPDRDQETQYF	TGTGCCATCAGACCAGACAGGGACCAAGAGACCCAGTACTTC
TRBJ1-4	TRBV19	.	once	15	CASSISRTGNEKLFF	TGTGCCAGTAGTATTTCAAGAACCGGTAATGAAAAACTGTTTTTT
TRBJ2-1	TRBV6-1	.	.	13	CASSADPTGEQFF	TGTGCCAGCAGTGCCGACCCGACAGGTGAGCAGTTCTTC
TRBJ2-5	TRBV19	TRBD1	.	15	CASSAGTGDGETQYF	TGTGCCAGTAGTGCAGGGACAGGGGATGGAGAGACCCAGTACTTC
TRBJ2-7	TRBV3-1/TRBV3-2	.	.	13	CASSQASGSEQYF	TGTGCCAGCAGCCAAGCTTCGGGCTCCGAGCAGTACTTC
TRBJ2-1	TRBV18	.	.	16	CASSPAPLALQNEQFF	TGTGCCAGCTCACCTGCACCACTAGCACTGCAGAATGAGCAGTTCTTC
TRBJ1-1	TRBV9	.	.	12	CASSSSGTEAFF	TGTGCCAGCAGCTCAAGTGGAACTGAAGCTTTCTTT
TRBJ1-1	TRBV2	.	.	14	CASSGTLLNTEAFF	TGTGCCAGCTCCGGGACCCTCCTCAACACTGAAGCTTTCTTT
TRBJ2-2	TRBV27	TRBD2	.	18	CASSPLRGAGGNTGELFF	TGTGCCAGCAGCCCACTCAGGGGCGCGGGAGGGAACACCGGGGAGCTGTTTTTT
TRBJ2-2	TRBV27	TRBD2	.	17	CASSPIRLAGGTGELFF	TGTGCCAGCAGTCCAATCAGACTAGCGGGAGGGACCGGGGAGCTGTTTTTT
TRBJ1-1	TRBV3-1/TRBV3-2	.	.	14	CASSQEGRATEAFF	TGTGCCAGCAGCCAAGAGGGACGGGCCACTGAAGCTTTCTTT
TRBJ2-3	TRBV3-1/TRBV3-2	TRBD2	.	16	CASSHGVAGDGDTQYF	TGTGCCAGCAGCCATGGGGTAGCGGGGGACGGAGATACGCAGTATTTT
TRBJ2-7	TRBV18	TRBD1	.	15	CASSPNRDRGREQYF	TGTGCCAGCTCACCAAACCGGGACAGGGGGCGCGAGCAGTACTTC
TRBJ2-1	TRBV10-3	.	once	14	CAISESLAENEQFF	TGTGCCATCAGTGAGTCGTTAGCGGAGAATGAGCAGTTCTTC